A selection of T cell receptor beta chains follows, all from one sample in a study of T-cell reconstitution after alpha-beta-depleted transplantation in children. TCRdb passed the PCR reads through MiXCR, listing each CDR3 protein once. Of more than 85,000 distinct CDR3 sequences in the sample, over 9% were seen once. The sample in question was PBMCs from the stem cell graft donor, obtained from the stem cell graft. These receptors came from a human donor who donated a stem cell graft to a child with acute lymphoblastic leukemia. Each CDR3 is given with its conserved first and last residue. A D gene is named only where the DNA matches it firmly. The size entry is marked missing in some rows and otherwise reads once, few, many or a size class.

clone_size: many
d_call: NA
cdr3_length: 13
v_call: TRBV5-4
j_call: TRBJ1-3
cdr3_aa: CASSQTAGNTIYF
cdr3_nt: TGTGCCAGCAGCCAGACAGCTGGAAACACCATATATTTT

clone_size: many
d_call: NA
cdr3_length: 13
v_call: TRBV6-1
j_call: TRBJ2-7
cdr3_aa: CASSEDRRYEQYF
cdr3_nt: TGTGCCAGCAGTGAAGACAGGCGGTACGAGCAGTACTTC

clone_size: many
d_call: NA
cdr3_length: 15
v_call: TRBV21-1
j_call: TRBJ1-5
cdr3_aa: CASSNDGGCNQPQHF
cdr3_nt: TGTGCCAGCAGCAATGACGGGGGCTGCAATCAGCCCCAGCATTTT

clone_size: many
d_call: NA
cdr3_length: 12
v_call: TRBV12-3/TRBV12-4
j_call: TRBJ1-2
cdr3_aa: CASSSWTDGYTF
cdr3_nt: TGTGCCAGCAGTTCCTGGACAGATGGCTACACCTTC

clone_size: many
d_call: NA
cdr3_length: 15
v_call: TRBV7-2
j_call: TRBJ2-5
cdr3_aa: CASRLARGRQETQYF
cdr3_nt: TGTGCCAGCAGATTAGCTCGGGGCAGACAAGAGACCCAGTACTTC

clone_size: many
d_call: NA
cdr3_length: 16
v_call: TRBV12-3/TRBV12-4
j_call: TRBJ1-5
cdr3_aa: CASSGGGRISNQPQHF
cdr3_nt: TGTGCCAGCAGTGGGGGAGGACGGATTAGCAATCAGCCCCAGCATTTT

clone_size: many
d_call: NA
cdr3_length: 13
v_call: TRBV28
j_call: TRBJ2-7
cdr3_aa: CASSFSGTHEQYF
cdr3_nt: TGTGCCAGCAGTTTCTCCGGGACACACGAGCAGTACTTC

clone_size: many
d_call: NA
cdr3_length: 13
v_call: TRBV6-5
j_call: TRBJ2-2
cdr3_aa: CASSYSRAGELFF
cdr3_nt: TGTGCCAGCAGTTACTCTCGGGCCGGGGAGCTGTTTTTT

clone_size: many
d_call: TRBD1
cdr3_length: 17
v_call: TRBV6-1
j_call: TRBJ2-6
cdr3_aa: CASSLGQGARGANVLTF
cdr3_nt: TGTGCCAGCAGCTTGGGACAGGGGGCGCGGGGGGCCAACGTCCTGACTTTC

clone_size: many
d_call: TRBD1
cdr3_length: 14
v_call: TRBV7-2
j_call: TRBJ1-6
cdr3_aa: CASSRGQSNSPLHF
cdr3_nt: TGTGCCAGCAGCCGGGGACAGAGCAATTCACCCCTCCACTTT

clone_size: many
d_call: NA
cdr3_length: 14
v_call: TRBV24-1
j_call: TRBJ2-3
cdr3_aa: CATSIGADTDTQYF
cdr3_nt: TGTGCCACCAGTATAGGGGCGGACACAGATACGCAGTATTTT

clone_size: NA
d_call: NA
cdr3_length: 13
v_call: TRBV20-1
j_call: TRBJ1-1
cdr3_aa: CSAGGLVDTEAFF
cdr3_nt: TGCAGTGCCGGAGGTTTGGTGGACACTGAAGCTTTCTTT

clone_size: many
d_call: TRBD1
cdr3_length: 14
v_call: TRBV3-1
j_call: TRBJ2-7
cdr3_aa: CASSQQGAGYEQYF
cdr3_nt: TGTGCCAGCAGCCAACAGGGGGCTGGATACGAGCAGTACTTC

clone_size: many
d_call: NA
cdr3_length: 14
v_call: TRBV5-1
j_call: TRBJ1-1
cdr3_aa: CASSLSRGGTEAFF
cdr3_nt: TGCGCCAGCAGCTTAAGCAGGGGAGGGACTGAAGCTTTCTTT

clone_size: many
d_call: TRBD2
cdr3_length: 15
v_call: TRBV9
j_call: TRBJ2-1
cdr3_aa: CASSSGLAEINEQFF
cdr3_nt: TGTGCCAGCAGCTCGGGACTAGCGGAGATCAATGAGCAGTTCTTC

clone_size: many
d_call: NA
cdr3_length: 14
v_call: TRBV18
j_call: TRBJ1-3
cdr3_aa: CASSPRSGLNTIYF
cdr3_nt: TGTGCCAGCTCACCGAGGTCGGGACTAAACACCATATATTTT

clone_size: many
d_call: TRBD2
cdr3_length: 15
v_call: TRBV5-1
j_call: TRBJ2-3
cdr3_aa: CASTTSGADTDTQYF
cdr3_nt: TGCGCCAGCACGACTAGCGGGGCCGACACAGATACGCAGTATTTT

clone_size: many
d_call: TRBD1
cdr3_length: 15
v_call: TRBV18
j_call: TRBJ1-1
cdr3_aa: CASSPPTGQNTEAFF
cdr3_nt: TGTGCCAGCTCACCACCGACAGGGCAGAACACTGAAGCTTTCTTT

clone_size: many
d_call: TRBD1
cdr3_length: 16
v_call: TRBV7-2
j_call: TRBJ2-7
cdr3_aa: CASSLAFPGQGYEQYF
cdr3_nt: TGTGCCAGCAGCTTAGCGTTCCCGGGACAGGGTTACGAGCAGTACTTC

clone_size: many
d_call: NA
cdr3_length: 12
v_call: TRBV20-1
j_call: TRBJ1-1
cdr3_aa: CSARRDITEAFF
cdr3_nt: TGCAGTGCTCGGCGGGACATAACTGAAGCTTTCTTT

clone_size: many
d_call: NA
cdr3_length: 14
v_call: TRBV20-1
j_call: TRBJ2-1
cdr3_aa: CSAPRSRAYNEQFF
cdr3_nt: TGCAGTGCGCCCCGGAGCCGAGCCTACAATGAGCAGTTCTTC

clone_size: many
d_call: NA
cdr3_length: 13
v_call: TRBV30
j_call: TRBJ1-2
cdr3_aa: CACSRQLDYGYTF
cdr3_nt: TGTGCCTGCTCCCGGCAGTTAGACTATGGCTACACCTTC

clone_size: NA
d_call: NA
cdr3_length: 13
v_call: TRBV7-6
j_call: TRBJ2-7
cdr3_aa: CASSVAGVGEQYF
cdr3_nt: TGTGCCAGCAGCGTAGCCGGGGTAGGCGAGCAGTACTTC

clone_size: many
d_call: NA
cdr3_length: 14
v_call: TRBV28
j_call: TRBJ1-1
cdr3_aa: CASSFGFWNTEAFF
cdr3_nt: TGTGCCAGCAGTTTTGGGTTCTGGAACACTGAAGCTTTCTTT

clone_size: NA
d_call: TRBD2
cdr3_length: 17
v_call: TRBV5-1
j_call: TRBJ2-1
cdr3_aa: CASSLGASGYSYNEQFF
cdr3_nt: TGCGCCAGCAGCTTGGGGGCTAGCGGTTACTCCTACAATGAGCAGTTCTTC

clone_size: many
d_call: NA
cdr3_length: 15
v_call: TRBV7-9
j_call: TRBJ2-2
cdr3_aa: CASSLARAATGELFF
cdr3_nt: TGTGCCAGCAGCTTAGCCAGGGCGGCCACCGGGGAGCTGTTTTTT

clone_size: many
d_call: NA
cdr3_length: 15
v_call: TRBV7-6
j_call: TRBJ1-5
cdr3_aa: CASSLEEDSNQPQHF
cdr3_nt: TGTGCCAGCAGCTTAGAGGAGGATAGCAATCAGCCCCAGCATTTT

clone_size: many
d_call: TRBD1
cdr3_length: 14
v_call: TRBV7-2
j_call: TRBJ2-1
cdr3_aa: CASSLPWTGNEQFF
cdr3_nt: TGTGCCAGCAGCTTACCTTGGACAGGGAATGAGCAGTTCTTC

clone_size: many
d_call: TRBD1
cdr3_length: 15
v_call: TRBV20-1
j_call: TRBJ2-7
cdr3_aa: CSATPGTGDSYEQYF
cdr3_nt: TGCAGTGCTACCCCCGGGACAGGGGACTCCTACGAGCAGTACTTC

clone_size: many
d_call: TRBD2
cdr3_length: 14
v_call: TRBV7-2
j_call: TRBJ2-3
cdr3_aa: CASSLLAGAGTQYF
cdr3_nt: TGTGCCAGCAGCTTACTAGCGGGAGCCGGTACGCAGTATTTT

clone_size: many
d_call: NA
cdr3_length: 14
v_call: TRBV20-1
j_call: TRBJ1-2
cdr3_aa: CSARDRKELTSYTF
cdr3_nt: TGCAGTGCTAGAGATAGGAAGGAATTAACTAGCTACACCTTC

clone_size: many
d_call: NA
cdr3_length: 14
v_call: TRBV19
j_call: TRBJ1-5
cdr3_aa: CASSSRDSNQPQHF
cdr3_nt: TGTGCCAGTAGCAGCAGGGACAGCAATCAGCCCCAGCATTTT

clone_size: many
d_call: NA
cdr3_length: 17
v_call: TRBV7-9
j_call: TRBJ2-5
cdr3_aa: CASSPSGSAGIQETQYF
cdr3_nt: TGTGCCAGCAGCCCCTCGGGGTCCGCGGGAATACAAGAGACCCAGTACTTC

clone_size: many
d_call: NA
cdr3_length: 11
v_call: TRBV29-1
j_call: TRBJ1-1
cdr3_aa: CSVGPNTEAFF
cdr3_nt: TGCAGCGTTGGTCCGAACACTGAAGCTTTCTTT

clone_size: many
d_call: NA
cdr3_length: 13
v_call: TRBV5-1
j_call: TRBJ2-2
cdr3_aa: CASSLLGTGELFF
cdr3_nt: TGCGCCAGCAGCTTGTTAGGAACCGGGGAGCTGTTTTTT

clone_size: many
d_call: NA
cdr3_length: 14
v_call: TRBV7-3
j_call: TRBJ1-5
cdr3_aa: CASSLSPTNQPQHF
cdr3_nt: TGTGCCAGCAGCTTATCCCCTACTAATCAGCCCCAGCATTTT

clone_size: many
d_call: NA
cdr3_length: 12
v_call: TRBV18
j_call: TRBJ2-5
cdr3_aa: CASSGGQETQYF
cdr3_nt: TGTGCCAGCTCAGGGGGACAAGAGACCCAGTACTTC

clone_size: many
d_call: TRBD1
cdr3_length: 16
v_call: TRBV12-3/TRBV12-4
j_call: TRBJ2-3
cdr3_aa: CASSTFGTGRTDTQYF
cdr3_nt: TGTGCCAGCAGCACTTTTGGGACAGGTCGCACAGATACGCAGTATTTT

clone_size: many
d_call: TRBD1
cdr3_length: 15
v_call: TRBV27
j_call: TRBJ2-7
cdr3_aa: CASSLNQGARYEQYF
cdr3_nt: TGTGCCAGCAGTTTGAACCAGGGGGCGCGTTACGAGCAGTACTTC

clone_size: many
d_call: NA
cdr3_length: 11
v_call: TRBV7-2
j_call: TRBJ2-5
cdr3_aa: CASSWGETQYF
cdr3_nt: TGTGCCAGCAGCTGGGGAGAGACCCAGTACTTC

clone_size: many
d_call: NA
cdr3_length: 13
v_call: TRBV4-1
j_call: TRBJ2-1
cdr3_aa: CASSQDSYNEQFF
cdr3_nt: TGCGCCAGCAGCCAAGACTCCTACAATGAGCAGTTCTTC

clone_size: many
d_call: NA
cdr3_length: 17
v_call: TRBV6-5
j_call: TRBJ2-4
cdr3_aa: CASSARQETIAKNIQYF
cdr3_nt: TGTGCCAGCAGCGCCAGACAGGAAACAATAGCCAAAAACATTCAGTACTTC

clone_size: many
d_call: TRBD1
cdr3_length: 12
v_call: TRBV20-1
j_call: TRBJ1-1
cdr3_aa: CSASGGTTEAFF
cdr3_nt: TGCAGTGCCTCAGGGGGCACCACTGAAGCTTTCTTT

clone_size: many
d_call: NA
cdr3_length: 14
v_call: TRBV9
j_call: TRBJ2-7
cdr3_aa: CASSVVGHSYEQYF
cdr3_nt: TGTGCCAGCAGCGTAGTGGGACATAGCTACGAGCAGTACTTC

clone_size: many
d_call: NA
cdr3_length: 16
v_call: TRBV28
j_call: TRBJ2-3
cdr3_aa: CASRRAGGTSTDTQYF
cdr3_nt: TGTGCCAGCAGACGTGCGGGCGGGACTAGCACAGATACGCAGTATTTT

clone_size: NA
d_call: NA
cdr3_length: 15
v_call: TRBV2
j_call: TRBJ2-4
cdr3_aa: CASYGGEGAKNIQYF
cdr3_nt: TGTGCCAGCTATGGAGGGGAAGGAGCCAAAAACATTCAGTACTTC

clone_size: few
d_call: NA
cdr3_length: 13
v_call: TRBV5-1
j_call: TRBJ2-3
cdr3_aa: CASDSTSTDTQYF
cdr3_nt: TGCGCCAGCGACAGTACTAGCACAGATACGCAGTATTTT

clone_size: many
d_call: NA
cdr3_length: 16
v_call: TRBV5-1
j_call: TRBJ2-3
cdr3_aa: CASSLAGAPSTDTQYF
cdr3_nt: TGCGCCAGCAGCTTGGCTGGGGCTCCGAGCACAGATACGCAGTATTTT

clone_size: few
d_call: TRBD1
cdr3_length: 13
v_call: TRBV9
j_call: TRBJ1-4
cdr3_aa: CASGGQGNEKLFF
cdr3_nt: TGTGCCAGCGGGGGACAGGGGAATGAAAAACTGTTTTTT

clone_size: many
d_call: NA
cdr3_length: 15
v_call: TRBV12-3/TRBV12-4
j_call: TRBJ2-5
cdr3_aa: CASTLTVGGRETQYF
cdr3_nt: TGTGCCAGCACCTTAACGGTGGGGGGGCGAGAGACCCAGTACTTC

clone_size: many
d_call: TRBD1
cdr3_length: 16
v_call: TRBV15
j_call: TRBJ1-2
cdr3_aa: CATSRERQGAGYGYTF
cdr3_nt: TGTGCCACCAGCAGAGAGAGGCAGGGGGCTGGATATGGCTACACCTTC

clone_size: many
d_call: TRBD2
cdr3_length: 15
v_call: TRBV12-3/TRBV12-4
j_call: TRBJ2-3
cdr3_aa: CASSHRGGETDTQYF
cdr3_nt: TGTGCCAGCAGCCACCGGGGGGGCGAGACAGATACGCAGTATTTT